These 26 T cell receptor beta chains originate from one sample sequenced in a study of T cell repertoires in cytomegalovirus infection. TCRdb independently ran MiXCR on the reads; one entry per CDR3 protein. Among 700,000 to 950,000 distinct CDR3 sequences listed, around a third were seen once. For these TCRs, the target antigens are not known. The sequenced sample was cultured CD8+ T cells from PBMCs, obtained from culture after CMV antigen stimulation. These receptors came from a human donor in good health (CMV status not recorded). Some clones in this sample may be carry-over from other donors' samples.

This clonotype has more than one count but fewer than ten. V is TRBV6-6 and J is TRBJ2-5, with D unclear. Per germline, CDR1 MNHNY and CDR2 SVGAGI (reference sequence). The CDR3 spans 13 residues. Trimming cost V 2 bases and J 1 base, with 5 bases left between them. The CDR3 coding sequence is TGTGCCAGCAGTTACGTCAGCCAAGAGACCCAGTACTTC. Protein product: CASSYVSQETQYF.

The CDR3, as DNA: TGTGCCAGTAGTATAGATAAGATTATGAACACTGAAGCTTTCTTT. Translated: CASSIDKIMNTEAFF. The chain is built from TRBV19 and TRBJ1-1; no definite D call. The germline CDR1 and CDR2 sequences are LNHDA and SQIVND (reference sequence). CDR3 length: 15 amino acids. The V gene lost 0 bases and the J gene lost 0 bases, with 8 bases spanning the gap. The whole variable domain, remainder taken from reference TRBV19 and TRBJ1-1, is DGGITQSPKYLFRKEGQNVTLSCEQNLNHDAMYWYRQDPGQGLRLIYYSQIVNDFQKGDIAEGYSVSREKKESFPLTVTSAQKNPTAFYLCASSIDKIMNTEAFFGQGTRLTVV.

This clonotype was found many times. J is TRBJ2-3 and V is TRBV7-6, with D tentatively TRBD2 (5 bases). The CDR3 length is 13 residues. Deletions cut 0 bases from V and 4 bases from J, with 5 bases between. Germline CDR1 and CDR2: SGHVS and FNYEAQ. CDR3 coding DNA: TGTGCCAGCAGCTTAGCCGGGGCAGATACGCAGTATTTT. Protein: CASSLAGADTQYF.

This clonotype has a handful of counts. The DNA of the CDR3 is TGTGCCAGCAGCGAACGGGGGGAATCCTACGAGCAGTACTTC. Encoded protein: CASSERGESYEQYF. The chain couples TRBV7-6 to TRBJ2-7; 7 nucleotides match TRBD2. Germline values: CDR1 SGHVS, CDR2 FNYEAQ. Trimming took 5 bases from V and 1 from J; bases not matched to a gene: 5. This CDR3 has 14 amino acids.

This chain's CDR3 is CASSHGGDTQYF. The CDR3 DNA reads TGCGCCAGCAGCCATGGGGGGGATACGCAGTATTTT. This chain connects TRBV4-3 to TRBJ2-3; the D gene is possibly TRBD2 (6 bases). Germline V gives CDR1 LGHNA, CDR2 YSLEER. There are 12 residues in the CDR3. Trimming left V 3 bases short and J 6 bases short, with 7 bases between.

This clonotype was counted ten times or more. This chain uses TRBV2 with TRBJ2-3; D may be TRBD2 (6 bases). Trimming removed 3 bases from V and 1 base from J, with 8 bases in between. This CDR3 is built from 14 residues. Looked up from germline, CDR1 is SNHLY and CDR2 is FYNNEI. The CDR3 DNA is TGTGCCAGCAGTGAGTTAGCGGGCACAGATACGCAGTATTTT. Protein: CASSELAGTDTQYF.

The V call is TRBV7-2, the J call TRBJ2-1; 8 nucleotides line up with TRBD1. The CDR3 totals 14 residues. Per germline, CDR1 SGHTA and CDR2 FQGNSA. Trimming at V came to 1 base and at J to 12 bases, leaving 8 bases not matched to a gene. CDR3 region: CASSLVGTGYVQFF. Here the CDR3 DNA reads TGTGCCAGCAGCTTAGTGGGGACAGGCTATGTGCAGTTCTTC.

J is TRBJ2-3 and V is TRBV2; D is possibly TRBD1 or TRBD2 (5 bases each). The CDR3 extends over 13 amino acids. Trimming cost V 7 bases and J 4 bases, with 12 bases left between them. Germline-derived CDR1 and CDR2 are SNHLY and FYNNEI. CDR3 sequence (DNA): TGTGCCAGCATGGGGGAAGGGCCAGATACGCAGTATTTT. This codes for CASMGEGPDTQYF.

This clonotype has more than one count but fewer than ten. CDR3 nucleotide sequence: TGCGCCAGCAGCCAGGGGGGACAGTCGTATGAGCAGTTCTTC. As protein: CASSQGGQSYEQFF. The chain couples TRBV4-1 to TRBJ2-1; possible D gene TRBD1, 7 bases. Trimming left V 3 bases short and J 8 bases short, with 14 bases between. There are 14 residues in the CDR3. Germline assignment: CDR1 MGHRA and CDR2 YSYEKL.

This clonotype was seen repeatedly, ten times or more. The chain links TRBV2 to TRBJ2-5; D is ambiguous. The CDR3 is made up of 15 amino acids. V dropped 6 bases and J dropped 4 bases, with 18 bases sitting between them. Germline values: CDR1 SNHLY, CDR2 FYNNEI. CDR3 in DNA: TGTGCCAGCAGCCCGACCGCCGTTACGGGAGAGACCCAGTACTTC. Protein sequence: CASSPTAVTGETQYF.

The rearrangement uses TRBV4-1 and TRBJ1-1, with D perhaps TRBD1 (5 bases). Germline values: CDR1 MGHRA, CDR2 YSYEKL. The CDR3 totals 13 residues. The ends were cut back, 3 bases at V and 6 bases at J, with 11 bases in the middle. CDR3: CASSHLGTPEAFF. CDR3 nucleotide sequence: TGCGCCAGCAGCCACCTCGGGACCCCTGAAGCTTTCTTT.

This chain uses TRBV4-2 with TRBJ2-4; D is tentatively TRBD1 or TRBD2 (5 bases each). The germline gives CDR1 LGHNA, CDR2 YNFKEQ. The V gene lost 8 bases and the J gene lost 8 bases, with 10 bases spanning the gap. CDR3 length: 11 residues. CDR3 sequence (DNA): TGTGCCAGCGGAAGAGGGGACATTCAGTACTTC. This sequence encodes CASGRGDIQYF.

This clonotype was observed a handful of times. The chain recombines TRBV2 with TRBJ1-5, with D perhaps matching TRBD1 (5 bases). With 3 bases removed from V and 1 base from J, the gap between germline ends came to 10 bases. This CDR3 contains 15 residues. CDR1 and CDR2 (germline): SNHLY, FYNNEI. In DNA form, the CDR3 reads TGTGCCAGCAGTGATTGGGGGAGGAGCAATCAGCCCCAGCATTTT. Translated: CASSDWGRSNQPQHF.

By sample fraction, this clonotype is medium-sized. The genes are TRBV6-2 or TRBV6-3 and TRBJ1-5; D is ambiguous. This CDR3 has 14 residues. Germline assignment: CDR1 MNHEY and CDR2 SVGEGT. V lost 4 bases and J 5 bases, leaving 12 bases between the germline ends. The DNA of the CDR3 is TGTGCCAGCAGTTGGAACGGGGTCTATCAGCCCCAGCATTTT. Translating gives CASSWNGVYQPQHF.

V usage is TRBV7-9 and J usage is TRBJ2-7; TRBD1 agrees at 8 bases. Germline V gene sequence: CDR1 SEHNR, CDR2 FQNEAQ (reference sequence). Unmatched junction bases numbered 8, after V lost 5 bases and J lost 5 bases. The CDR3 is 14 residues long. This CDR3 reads CASSSTGTGDEQYF. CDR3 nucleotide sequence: TGTGCCAGCAGCAGCACCGGGACAGGAGACGAGCAGTACTTC.

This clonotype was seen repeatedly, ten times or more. CDR3 residues: CASSPRLAGGQEQFF. For the CDR3, the DNA is TGTGCCAGCAGCCCTCGACTAGCGGGGGGGCAAGAGCAGTTCTTC. The genes are TRBV7-6 and TRBJ2-1; 14 bases match TRBD2. CDR1 and CDR2 from the germline V gene are SGHVS and FNYEAQ. V gave up 5 bases and J gave up 10 bases; unmatched junction bases: 7. The CDR3 runs to 15 residues. The full variable domain, rest sourced from reference TRBV7-6 and TRBJ2-1, is GAGVSQSPRYKVTKRGQDVALRCDPISGHVSLYWYRQALGQGPEFLTYFNYEAQQDKSGLPNDRFSAERPEGSISTLTIQRTEQRDSAMYRCASSPRLAGGQEQFFGPGTRLTVL.

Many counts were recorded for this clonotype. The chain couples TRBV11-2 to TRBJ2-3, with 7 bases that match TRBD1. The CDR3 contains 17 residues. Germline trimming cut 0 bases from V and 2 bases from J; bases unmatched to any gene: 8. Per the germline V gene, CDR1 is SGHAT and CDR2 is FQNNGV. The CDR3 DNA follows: TGTGCCAGCAGCTTAGACTCCGGGACAGCTATCACAGATACGCAGTATTTT. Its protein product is CASSLDSGTAITDTQYF.

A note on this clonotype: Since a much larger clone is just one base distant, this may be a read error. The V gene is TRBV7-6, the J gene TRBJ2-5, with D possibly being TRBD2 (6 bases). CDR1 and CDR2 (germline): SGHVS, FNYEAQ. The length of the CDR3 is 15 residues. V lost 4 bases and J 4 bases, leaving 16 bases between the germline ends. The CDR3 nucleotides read TGTGCCAGCAGCTCGAGGGGCGGGGTCGGAGAGACCCAGTACTTC. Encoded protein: CASSSRGGVGETQYF.

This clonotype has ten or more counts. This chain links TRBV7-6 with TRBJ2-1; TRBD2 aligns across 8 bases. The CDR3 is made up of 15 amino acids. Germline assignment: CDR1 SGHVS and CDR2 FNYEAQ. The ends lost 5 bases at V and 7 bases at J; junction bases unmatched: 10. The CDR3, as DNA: TGTGCCAGCAGCACCACGGGACTAGGGTATAATGAGCAGTTCTTC. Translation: CASSTTGLGYNEQFF.

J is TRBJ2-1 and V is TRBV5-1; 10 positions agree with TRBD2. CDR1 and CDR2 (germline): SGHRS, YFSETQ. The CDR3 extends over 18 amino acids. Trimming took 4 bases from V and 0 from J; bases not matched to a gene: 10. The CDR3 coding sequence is TGCGCCAGCAGCACAACGACTAGCGGGTGGAGCTCCTACAATGAGCAGTTCTTC. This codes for CASSTTTSGWSSYNEQFF.

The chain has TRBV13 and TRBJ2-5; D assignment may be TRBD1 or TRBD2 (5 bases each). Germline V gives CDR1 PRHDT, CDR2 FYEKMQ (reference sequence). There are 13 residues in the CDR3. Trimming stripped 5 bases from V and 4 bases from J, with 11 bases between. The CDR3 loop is CASSPGSGETQYF. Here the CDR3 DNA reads TGTGCCAGCAGCCCAGGGAGTGGAGAGACCCAGTACTTC.

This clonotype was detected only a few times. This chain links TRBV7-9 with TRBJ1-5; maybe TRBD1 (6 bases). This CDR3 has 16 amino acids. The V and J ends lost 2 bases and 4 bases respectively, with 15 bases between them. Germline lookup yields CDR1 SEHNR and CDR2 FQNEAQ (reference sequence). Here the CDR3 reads CASSLSKQGGNQPQHF. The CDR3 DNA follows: TGTGCCAGCAGCTTAAGTAAACAGGGCGGAAATCAGCCCCAGCATTTT.

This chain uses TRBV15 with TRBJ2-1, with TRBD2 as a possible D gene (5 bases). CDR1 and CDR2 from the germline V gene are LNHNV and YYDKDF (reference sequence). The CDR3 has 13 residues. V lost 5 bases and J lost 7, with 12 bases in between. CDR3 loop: CATSDAGENEQFF. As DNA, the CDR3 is TGTGCCACCAGCGATGCGGGTGAAAATGAGCAGTTCTTC.

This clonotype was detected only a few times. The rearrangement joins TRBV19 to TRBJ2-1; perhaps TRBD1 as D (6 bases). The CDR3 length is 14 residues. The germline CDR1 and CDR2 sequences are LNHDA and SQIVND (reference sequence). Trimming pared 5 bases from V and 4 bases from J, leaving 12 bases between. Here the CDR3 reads CASSARGWYNEQFF. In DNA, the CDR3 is TGTGCCAGTAGTGCGAGGGGGTGGTACAATGAGCAGTTCTTC.

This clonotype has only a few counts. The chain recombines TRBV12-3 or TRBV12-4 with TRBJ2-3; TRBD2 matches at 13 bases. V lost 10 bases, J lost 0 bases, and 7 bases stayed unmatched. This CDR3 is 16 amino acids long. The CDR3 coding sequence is TGTGCCACCAGACTAGCGGGGGGCACTAGCACAGATACGCAGTATTTT. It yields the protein CATRLAGGTSTDTQYF.

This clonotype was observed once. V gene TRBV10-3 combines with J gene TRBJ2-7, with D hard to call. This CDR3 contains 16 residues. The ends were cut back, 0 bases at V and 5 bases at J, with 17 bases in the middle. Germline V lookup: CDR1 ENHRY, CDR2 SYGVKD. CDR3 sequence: CAISESVVRQVNEQYF. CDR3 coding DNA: TGTGCCATCAGTGAGTCGGTCGTGAGACAAGTCAACGAGCAGTACTTC.